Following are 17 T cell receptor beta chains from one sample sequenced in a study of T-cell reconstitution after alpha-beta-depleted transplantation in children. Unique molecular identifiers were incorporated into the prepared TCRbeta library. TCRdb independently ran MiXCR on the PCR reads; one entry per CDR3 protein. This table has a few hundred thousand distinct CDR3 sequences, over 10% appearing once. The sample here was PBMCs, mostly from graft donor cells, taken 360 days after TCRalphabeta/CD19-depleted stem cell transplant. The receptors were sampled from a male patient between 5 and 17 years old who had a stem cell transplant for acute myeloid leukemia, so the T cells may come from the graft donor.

This CDR3 reads CASSQAPNEQYF. CDR3 in DNA: TGTGCCAGCAGCCAAGCCCCCAACGAGCAGTACTTC. The rearrangement joins TRBV3-1 to TRBJ2-7; D uncertain. Germline V gene sequence: CDR1 LGHDT, CDR2 YNNKEL (reference sequence). The CDR3 runs 12 residues. V gave up 1 base and J gave up 5 bases, with 6 bases separating them.

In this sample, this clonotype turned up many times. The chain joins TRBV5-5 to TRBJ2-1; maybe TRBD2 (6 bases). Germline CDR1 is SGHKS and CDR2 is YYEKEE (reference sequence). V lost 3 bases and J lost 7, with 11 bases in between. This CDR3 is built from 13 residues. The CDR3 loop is CASSSRGVNEQFF. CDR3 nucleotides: TGTGCCAGCAGCTCTCGCGGGGTAAATGAGCAGTTCTTC. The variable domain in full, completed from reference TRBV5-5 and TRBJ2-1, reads DAGVTQSPTHLIKTRGQQVTLRCSPISGHKSVSWYQQVLGQGPQFIFQYYEKEERGRGNFPDRFSARQFPNYSSELNVNALLLGDSALYLCASSSRGVNEQFFGPGTRLTVL.

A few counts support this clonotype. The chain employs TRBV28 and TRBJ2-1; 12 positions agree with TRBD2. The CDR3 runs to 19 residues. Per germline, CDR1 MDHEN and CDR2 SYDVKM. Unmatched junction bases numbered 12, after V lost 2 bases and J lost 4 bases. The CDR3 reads CASSLRGASGRGRYNEQFF. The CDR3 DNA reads TGTGCCAGCAGTTTAAGAGGGGCTAGCGGGAGGGGCCGTTACAATGAGCAGTTCTTC.

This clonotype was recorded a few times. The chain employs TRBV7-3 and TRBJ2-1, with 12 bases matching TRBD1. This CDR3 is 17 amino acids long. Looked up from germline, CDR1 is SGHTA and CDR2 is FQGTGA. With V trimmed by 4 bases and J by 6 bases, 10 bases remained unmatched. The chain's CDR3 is CASSWDRDRGLGNEQFF. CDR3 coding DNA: TGTGCCAGCAGCTGGGACCGGGACAGGGGGCTGGGCAATGAGCAGTTCTTC.

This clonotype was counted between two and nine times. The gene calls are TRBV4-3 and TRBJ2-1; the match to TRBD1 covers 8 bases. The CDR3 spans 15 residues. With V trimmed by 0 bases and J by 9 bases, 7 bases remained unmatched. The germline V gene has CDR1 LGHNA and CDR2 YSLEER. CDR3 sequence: CASSQDRDRFSEQFF. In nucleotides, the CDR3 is TGCGCCAGCAGCCAAGATAGGGACAGGTTCAGTGAGCAGTTCTTC.

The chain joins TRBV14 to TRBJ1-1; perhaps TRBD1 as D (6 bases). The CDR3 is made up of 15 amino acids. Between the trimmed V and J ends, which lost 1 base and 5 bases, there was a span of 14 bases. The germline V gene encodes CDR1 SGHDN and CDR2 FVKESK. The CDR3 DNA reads TGTGCCAGCAGCCAAGGGTGGTTAGGGGGGACTGAAGCTTTCTTT. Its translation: CASSQGWLGGTEAFF.

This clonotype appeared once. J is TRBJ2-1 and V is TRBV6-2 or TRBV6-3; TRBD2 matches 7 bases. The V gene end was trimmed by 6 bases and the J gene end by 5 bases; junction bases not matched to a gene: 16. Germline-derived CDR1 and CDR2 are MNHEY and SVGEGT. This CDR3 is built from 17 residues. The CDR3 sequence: CASRPPVGREAHNEQFF. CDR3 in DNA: TGTGCCAGCAGACCCCCCGTGGGGAGGGAAGCACACAATGAGCAGTTCTTC.

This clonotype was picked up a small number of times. DNA for the CDR3: TGTGCCAGCAGCCAAGGGACTAGCATATACAATGAGCAGTTCTTC. As protein: CASSQGTSIYNEQFF. J is TRBJ2-1 and V is TRBV3-1, with 8 bases identical to TRBD2. Germline V gene sequence: CDR1 LGHDT, CDR2 YNNKEL (reference sequence). This CDR3 spans 15 amino acids. V lost 1 base and J lost 4; bases outside the gene matches: 3.

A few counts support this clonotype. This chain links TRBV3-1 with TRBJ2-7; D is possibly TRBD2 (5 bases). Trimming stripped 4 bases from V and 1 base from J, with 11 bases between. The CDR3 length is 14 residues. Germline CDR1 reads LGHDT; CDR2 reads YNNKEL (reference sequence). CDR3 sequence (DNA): TGTGCCAGCAGCCTCAATCCGGGGTCCTACGAGCAGTACTTC. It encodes CASSLNPGSYEQYF.

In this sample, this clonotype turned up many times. The CDR3 DNA follows: TGTGCCACCAGCCACCACCAGTACAATGAGCAGTTCTTC. It codes for CATSHHQYNEQFF. V usage is TRBV15 and J usage is TRBJ2-1; no definite D call. The CDR3 is 13 residues long. V was clipped by 5 bases and J by 4 bases, with 9 bases between them. Germline V gene data show CDR1 as LNHNV and CDR2 as YYDKDF (reference sequence).

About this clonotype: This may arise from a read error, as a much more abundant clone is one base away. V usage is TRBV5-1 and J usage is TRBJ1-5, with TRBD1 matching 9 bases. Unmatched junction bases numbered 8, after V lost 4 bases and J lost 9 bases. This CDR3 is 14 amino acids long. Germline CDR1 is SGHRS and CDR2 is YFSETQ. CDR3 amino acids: CASSPDRGSRPQHF. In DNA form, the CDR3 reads TGCGCCAGCAGCCCCGACAGGGGGAGTCGGCCCCAGCATTTT.

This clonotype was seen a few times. The CDR3 DNA follows: TGCGCCAGCAGCCAACCCGGATCCTGGCCCTACAATGAGCAGTTCTTC. Translated: CASSQPGSWPYNEQFF. The rearrangement joins TRBV4-3 to TRBJ2-1; no definite D call. V was cut by 2 bases and J by 2 bases, with 13 bases left in between. The CDR3 has 16 residues. Per the germline V gene, CDR1 is LGHNA and CDR2 is YSLEER.

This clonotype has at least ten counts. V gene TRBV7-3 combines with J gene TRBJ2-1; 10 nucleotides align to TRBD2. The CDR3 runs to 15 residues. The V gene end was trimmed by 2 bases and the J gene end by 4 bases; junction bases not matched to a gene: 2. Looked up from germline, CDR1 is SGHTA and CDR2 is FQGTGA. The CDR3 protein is CASSLLGLAYNEQFF. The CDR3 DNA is TGTGCCAGCAGCTTATTGGGACTAGCGTACAATGAGCAGTTCTTC.

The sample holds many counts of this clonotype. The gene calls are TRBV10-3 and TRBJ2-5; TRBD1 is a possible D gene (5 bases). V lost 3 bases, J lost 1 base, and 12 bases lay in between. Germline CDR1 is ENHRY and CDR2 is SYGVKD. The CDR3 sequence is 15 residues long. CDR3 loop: CAISEGASIQETQYF. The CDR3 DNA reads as TGTGCCATCAGTGAAGGGGCCTCAATCCAAGAGACCCAGTACTTC.

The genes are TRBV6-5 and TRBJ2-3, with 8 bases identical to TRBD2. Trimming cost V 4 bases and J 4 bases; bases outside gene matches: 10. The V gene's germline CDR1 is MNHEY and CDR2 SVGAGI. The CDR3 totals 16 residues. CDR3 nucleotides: TGTGCCAGCAGTTGGGCTAGCGGGCCGACCCCAGATACGCAGTATTTT. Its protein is CASSWASGPTPDTQYF.

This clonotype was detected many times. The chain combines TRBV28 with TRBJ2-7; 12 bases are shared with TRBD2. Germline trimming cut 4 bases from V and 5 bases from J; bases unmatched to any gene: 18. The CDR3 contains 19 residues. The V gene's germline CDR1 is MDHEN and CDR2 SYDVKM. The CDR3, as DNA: TGTGCCAGCAGTTCCCATTCCCCCTCGACTAGCGGGAGAGGTGACGAGCAGTACTTC. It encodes CASSSHSPSTSGRGDEQYF.

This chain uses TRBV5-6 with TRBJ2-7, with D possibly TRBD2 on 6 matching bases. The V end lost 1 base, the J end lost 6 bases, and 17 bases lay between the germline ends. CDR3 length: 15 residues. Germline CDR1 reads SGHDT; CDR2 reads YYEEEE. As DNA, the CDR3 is TGTGCCAGCAGCTTGCGGGCGGGGCGCTATCTCGAGCAGTACTTC. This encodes CASSLRAGRYLEQYF.